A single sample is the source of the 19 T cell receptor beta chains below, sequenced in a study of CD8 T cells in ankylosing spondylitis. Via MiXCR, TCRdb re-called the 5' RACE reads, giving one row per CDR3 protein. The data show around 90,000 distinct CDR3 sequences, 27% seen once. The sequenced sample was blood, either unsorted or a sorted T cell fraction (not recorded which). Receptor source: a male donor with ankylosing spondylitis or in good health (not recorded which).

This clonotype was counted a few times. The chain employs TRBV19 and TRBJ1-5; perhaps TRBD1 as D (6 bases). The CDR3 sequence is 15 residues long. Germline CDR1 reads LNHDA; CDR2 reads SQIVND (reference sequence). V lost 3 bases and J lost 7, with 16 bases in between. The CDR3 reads CASSITRGISQPQHF. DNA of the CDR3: TGTGCCAGTAGTATCACAAGGGGGATTTCCCAGCCCCAGCATTTT.

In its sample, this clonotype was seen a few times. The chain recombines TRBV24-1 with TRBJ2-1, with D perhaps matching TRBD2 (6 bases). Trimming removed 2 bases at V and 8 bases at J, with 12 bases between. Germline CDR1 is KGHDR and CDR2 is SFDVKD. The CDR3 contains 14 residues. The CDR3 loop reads CATSDWRGEDEQFF. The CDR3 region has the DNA TGTGCCACCAGTGATTGGAGAGGGGAGGATGAGCAGTTCTTC.

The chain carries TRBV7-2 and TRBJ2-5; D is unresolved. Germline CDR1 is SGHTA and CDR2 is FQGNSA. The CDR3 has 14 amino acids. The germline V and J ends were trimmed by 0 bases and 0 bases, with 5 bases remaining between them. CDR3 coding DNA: TGTGCCAGCAGCTTAGCGGCGTACCAAGAGACCCAGTACTTC. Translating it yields CASSLAAYQETQYF.

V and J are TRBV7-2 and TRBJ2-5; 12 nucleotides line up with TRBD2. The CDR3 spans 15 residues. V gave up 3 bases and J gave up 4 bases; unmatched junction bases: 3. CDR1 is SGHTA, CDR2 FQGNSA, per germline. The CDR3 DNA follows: TGTGCCAGCAGCTTGACTAGCGGGAGTGGAGAGACCCAGTACTTC. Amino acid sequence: CASSLTSGSGETQYF.

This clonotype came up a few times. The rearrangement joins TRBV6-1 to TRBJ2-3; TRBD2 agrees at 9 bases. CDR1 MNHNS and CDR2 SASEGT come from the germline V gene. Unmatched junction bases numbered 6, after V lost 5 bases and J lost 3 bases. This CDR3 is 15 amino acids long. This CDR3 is CASSLSGGRTDTQYF. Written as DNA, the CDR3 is TGTGCCAGCAGTCTTAGCGGGGGCCGGACAGATACGCAGTATTTT.

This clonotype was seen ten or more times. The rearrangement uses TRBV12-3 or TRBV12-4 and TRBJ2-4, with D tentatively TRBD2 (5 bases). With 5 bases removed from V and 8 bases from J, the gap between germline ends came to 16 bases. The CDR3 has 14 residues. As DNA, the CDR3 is TGTGCCAGCAGTAATGGACTCTTTCCCGACATTCAGTACTTC. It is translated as CASSNGLFPDIQYF.

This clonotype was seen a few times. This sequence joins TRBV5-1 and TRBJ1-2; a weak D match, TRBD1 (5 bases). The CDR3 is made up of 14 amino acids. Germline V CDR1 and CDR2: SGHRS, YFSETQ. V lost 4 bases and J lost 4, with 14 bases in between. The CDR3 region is CASSRGGQGYGYTF. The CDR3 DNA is TGCGCCAGCAGCAGGGGCGGCCAGGGCTATGGCTACACCTTC.

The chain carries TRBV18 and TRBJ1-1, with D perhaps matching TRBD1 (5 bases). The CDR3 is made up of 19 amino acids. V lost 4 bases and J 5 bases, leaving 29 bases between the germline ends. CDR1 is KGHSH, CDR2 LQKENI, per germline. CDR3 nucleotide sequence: TGTGCCAGCTCACGTCCCAGGGCACCCATAGGTCAAGTGGGGACTGAAGCTTTCTTT. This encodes CASSRPRAPIGQVGTEAFF.

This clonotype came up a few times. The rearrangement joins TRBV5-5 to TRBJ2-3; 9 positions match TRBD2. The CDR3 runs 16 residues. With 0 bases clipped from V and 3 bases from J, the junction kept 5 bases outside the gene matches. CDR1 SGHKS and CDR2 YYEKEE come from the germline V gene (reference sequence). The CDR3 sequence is CASSLVSGSGTDTQYF. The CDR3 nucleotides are TGTGCCAGCAGCTTGGTTAGCGGGAGCGGGACAGATACGCAGTATTTT.

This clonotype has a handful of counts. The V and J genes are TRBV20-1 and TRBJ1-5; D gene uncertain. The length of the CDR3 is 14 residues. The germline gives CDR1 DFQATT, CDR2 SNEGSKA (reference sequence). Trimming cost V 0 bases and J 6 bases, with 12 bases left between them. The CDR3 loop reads CSARDHGLGQPQHF. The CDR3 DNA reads TGCAGTGCTAGAGATCACGGATTAGGTCAGCCCCAGCATTTT.

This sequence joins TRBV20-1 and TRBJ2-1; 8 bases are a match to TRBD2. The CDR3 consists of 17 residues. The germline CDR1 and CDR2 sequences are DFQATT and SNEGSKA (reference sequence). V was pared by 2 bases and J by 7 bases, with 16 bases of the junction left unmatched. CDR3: CSARNPYGSGRRNEQFF. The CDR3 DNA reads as TGCAGTGCTAGAAACCCCTATGGGAGCGGGAGAAGGAATGAGCAGTTCTTC.

The CDR3 DNA reads as TGCGCCAGCAGCACCACTAGCGGGGTTGAGACCCAGTACTTC. Protein sequence: CASSTTSGVETQYF. The genes are TRBV5-1 and TRBJ2-5; TRBD2 agrees at 10 bases. V shed 4 bases, J shed 5 bases, and the junction held 5 bases outside the gene matches. CDR3 length: 14 amino acids. In germline, CDR1 is SGHRS, CDR2 YFSETQ.

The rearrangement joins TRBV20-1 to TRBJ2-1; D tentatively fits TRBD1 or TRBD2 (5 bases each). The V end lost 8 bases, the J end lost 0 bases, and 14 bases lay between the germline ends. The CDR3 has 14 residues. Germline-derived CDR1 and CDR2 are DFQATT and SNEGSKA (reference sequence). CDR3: CSSPKGSSYNEQFF. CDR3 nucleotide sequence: TGCAGTTCCCCAAAGGGGAGCTCCTACAATGAGCAGTTCTTC.

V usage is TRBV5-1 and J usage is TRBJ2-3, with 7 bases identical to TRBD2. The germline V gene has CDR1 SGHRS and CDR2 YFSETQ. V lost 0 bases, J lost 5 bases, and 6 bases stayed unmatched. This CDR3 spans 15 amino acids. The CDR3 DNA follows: TGCGCCAGCAGCTTGGTAGGGACTATAAGAGATACGCAGTATTTT. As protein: CASSLVGTIRDTQYF.

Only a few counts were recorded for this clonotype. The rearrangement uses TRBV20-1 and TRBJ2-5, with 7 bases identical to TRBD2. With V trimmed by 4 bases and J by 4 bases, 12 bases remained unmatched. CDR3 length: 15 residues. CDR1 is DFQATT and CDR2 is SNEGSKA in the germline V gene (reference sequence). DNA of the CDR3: TGCAGTGCTAAGCTCTCCGGCGCTAGCGGAGAGACCCAGTACTTC. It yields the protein CSAKLSGASGETQYF.

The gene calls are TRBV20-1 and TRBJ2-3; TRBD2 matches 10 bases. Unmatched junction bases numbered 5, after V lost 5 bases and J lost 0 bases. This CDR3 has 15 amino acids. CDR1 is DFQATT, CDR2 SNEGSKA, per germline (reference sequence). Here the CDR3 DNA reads TGCAGTGCTCCTCTAGCGGGGGTTAGCACAGATACGCAGTATTTT. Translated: CSAPLAGVSTDTQYF.

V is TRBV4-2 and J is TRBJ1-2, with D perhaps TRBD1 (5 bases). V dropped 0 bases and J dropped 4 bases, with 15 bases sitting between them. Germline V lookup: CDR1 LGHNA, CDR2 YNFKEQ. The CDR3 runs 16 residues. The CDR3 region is CASSQDGSWGFYGYTF. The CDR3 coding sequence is TGTGCCAGCAGCCAAGATGGATCATGGGGGTTCTATGGCTACACCTTC.

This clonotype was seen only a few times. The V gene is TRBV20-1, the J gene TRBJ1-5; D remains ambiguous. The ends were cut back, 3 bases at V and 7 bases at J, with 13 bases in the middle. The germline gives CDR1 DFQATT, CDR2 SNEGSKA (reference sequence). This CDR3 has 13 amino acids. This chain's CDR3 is CSASSGEGQPQHF. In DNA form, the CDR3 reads TGCAGTGCTAGTAGCGGAGAGGGCCAGCCCCAGCATTTT.

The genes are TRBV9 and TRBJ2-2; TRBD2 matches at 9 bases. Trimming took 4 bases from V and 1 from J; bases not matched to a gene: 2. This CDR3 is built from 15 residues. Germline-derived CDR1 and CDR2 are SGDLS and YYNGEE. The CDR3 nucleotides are TGTGCCAGCAGCATTAGCGGGAGGAACACCGGGGAGCTGTTTTTT. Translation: CASSISGRNTGELFF.